Shown below are 17 T cell receptor beta chains from a single sample sequenced in a study of blood T cell repertoires in COVID-19. TCRdb's copy holds only in-frame clones and misses some; the assay was immunoSEQ multiplex PCR. The repertoire holds tens of thousands of clones, with around 87% as singletons. Sequenced sample: peripheral blood. The origin of the receptors is a man at least 80 years old with acute or convalescent COVID-19.

CDR3 DNA sequence: TGTGCCAGCAGCCCACAGGGGGGGACCCAGTACTTC. As protein: CASSPQGGTQYF. The rearrangement joins TRBV7-9 to TRBJ2-5; 8 positions match TRBD1. V shed 5 bases and J 7 bases; nucleotides not matched to a gene: 3. This CDR3 has 12 amino acids. CDR1 is SEHNR and CDR2 is FQNEAQ in the germline V gene (reference sequence).

This CDR3 reads CASSSPRVANYGYTF. The CDR3 DNA is TGTGCCAGCAGTTCTCCCCGGGTAGCTAACTATGGCTACACCTTC. This chain joins TRBV6-5 and TRBJ1-2; the D is unclear. The CDR3 totals 15 residues. V gave up 4 bases and J gave up 0 bases, with 12 bases separating them. Germline V gene sequence: CDR1 MNHEY, CDR2 SVGAGI.

The rearrangement joins TRBV5-1 to TRBJ2-3, with D possibly matching TRBD2 (6 bases). The CDR3 totals 14 residues. The germline V and J ends were trimmed by 6 bases and 2 bases, with 13 bases remaining between them. CDR1 SGHRS and CDR2 YFSETQ come from the germline V gene. The CDR3 protein is CASNPGLDTDTQYF. Here the CDR3 DNA reads TGCGCCAGCAACCCGGGACTCGACACAGATACGCAGTATTTT.

V usage is TRBV7-2 and J usage is TRBJ2-1; 8 positions agree with TRBD1. Germline V gives CDR1 SGHTA, CDR2 FQGNSA. J gave up 9 bases and V 7 bases, and 14 bases lay outside the gene matches. The CDR3 runs 15 residues. The CDR3 sequence: CASTPRGQATFEQFF. The DNA of the CDR3 is TGTGCCAGCACTCCTCGGGGACAGGCCACCTTTGAGCAGTTCTTC.

This chain connects TRBV12-3 or TRBV12-4 to TRBJ1-2; D not certain. This CDR3 spans 13 amino acids. Deletions cut 7 bases from V and 0 bases from J, with 9 bases between. As DNA, the CDR3 is TGTGCCAGCACACCGGTAGCTAACTATGGCTACACCTTC. It codes for CASTPVANYGYTF.

This chain links TRBV18 with TRBJ2-7; TRBD1 matches 10 bases. The germline gives CDR1 KGHSH, CDR2 LQKENI. The CDR3 is made up of 15 amino acids. V shed 6 bases and J 2 bases; nucleotides not matched to a gene: 7. CDR3 in DNA: TGTGCCAGCTCCCCGGGACAGGGGCTAGCCTACGAGCAGTACTTC. It encodes CASSPGQGLAYEQYF.

This clone was seen just once. This chain uses TRBV6-5 with TRBJ1-4; TRBD1 might be the D (5 bases). The CDR3 runs 14 residues. V was shortened by 4 bases and J by 3 bases, with 9 bases between the two germline ends. Germline V gene data show CDR1 as MNHEY and CDR2 as SVGAGI. The CDR3 DNA is TGTGCCAGCAGTTTTTGGGGGGCTAATGAAAAACTGTTTTTT. Protein product: CASSFWGANEKLFF.

The rearrangement links TRBV6-1 to TRBJ2-1; 9 bases align to TRBD2. Looked up from germline, CDR1 is MNHNS and CDR2 is SASEGT. This CDR3 contains 15 residues. With V trimmed by 3 bases and J by 2 bases, 2 bases remained unmatched. The CDR3 here is CASSDSGGPYNEQFF. The CDR3 DNA follows: TGTGCCAGCAGTGATAGCGGGGGTCCCTACAATGAGCAGTTCTTC.

V is TRBV5-4 and J is TRBJ2-3; a possible D gene is TRBD1 (5 bases). V was trimmed by 4 bases and J by 0 bases, leaving 12 bases between them. The CDR3 covers 15 residues. Germline V gives CDR1 SGHNT, CDR2 YYREEE (reference sequence). The CDR3 nucleotides read TGTGCCAGCAGCGTGGACATCTCTAGCACAGATACGCAGTATTTT. Protein: CASSVDISSTDTQYF.

The V gene is TRBV12-3 or TRBV12-4, the J gene TRBJ1-1, with D possibly matching TRBD1 (6 bases). Trimming took 8 bases from V and 6 from J, leaving 16 bases between them. The CDR3 is 13 residues long. The CDR3 loop is CASGIVRTAEAFF. Here the CDR3 DNA reads TGTGCCAGCGGTATTGTTCGGACAGCTGAAGCTTTCTTT.

The J gene is TRBJ1-6, the V gene TRBV2; 7 nucleotides agree with TRBD1. The germline CDR1 and CDR2 sequences are SNHLY and FYNNEI. There are 15 residues in the CDR3. J lost 7 bases, V lost 4 bases, and 7 bases had no gene match. The chain's CDR3 is CASSAHRGQNSPLHF. CDR3 coding DNA: TGTGCCAGCAGTGCTCACAGGGGTCAGAATTCACCCCTCCACTTT.

This chain uses TRBV5-1 with TRBJ1-4; D uncertain. The CDR3 has 15 amino acids. The germline V gene encodes CDR1 SGHRS and CDR2 YFSETQ. V shed 4 bases and J shed 0 bases, with 10 bases lying between them. The CDR3 loop reads CASSPNSATNEKLFF. CDR3 nucleotide sequence: TGCGCCAGCAGCCCAAACTCCGCAACTAATGAAAAACTGTTTTTT.

This clone has just one count. The chain employs TRBV2 and TRBJ1-1; D possibly corresponds to TRBD1 (5 bases). This CDR3 is built from 13 residues. Germline V gives CDR1 SNHLY, CDR2 FYNNEI. Trimming left V 7 bases short and J 4 bases short, with 13 bases between. CDR3: CASTTDLSTEAFF. In DNA form, the CDR3 reads TGTGCCAGCACGACAGACTTGAGCACTGAAGCTTTCTTT.

There are a few counts of this clone. This rearrangement joins TRBV10-3 to TRBJ2-3; 7 nucleotides align to TRBD2. The germline CDR1 and CDR2 sequences are ENHRY and SYGVKD. The ends lost 0 bases at V and 8 bases at J; junction bases unmatched: 5. This CDR3 region has 14 residues. The CDR3, as DNA: TGTGCCATCAGTGAGTCGACGGGGGGAGGTACGCAGTATTTT. Translating it yields CAISESTGGGTQYF.

This rearrangement joins TRBV28 to TRBJ1-4; TRBD1 might be the D (5 bases). Deletions cut 3 bases from V and 6 bases from J, with 14 bases between. CDR1 MDHEN and CDR2 SYDVKM come from the germline V gene. This CDR3 contains 15 residues. This CDR3 is CASSFDQGGDEKLFF. The CDR3 nucleotides read TGTGCCAGCAGTTTCGATCAGGGTGGAGATGAAAAACTGTTTTTT.

The V and J genes are TRBV6-5 and TRBJ2-7, with D perhaps TRBD2 (6 bases). V lost 0 bases and J 6 bases, leaving 12 bases between the germline ends. CDR3 length: 14 amino acids. Germline V CDR1 and CDR2: MNHEY, SVGAGI. CDR3 loop: CASSYSAGGTEQYF. CDR3 DNA: TGTGCCAGCAGTTACTCGGCTGGGGGGACCGAGCAGTACTTC.

This chain links TRBV10-2 with TRBJ2-6; no clear D gene. Deletions cut 6 bases from V and 0 bases from J, with 9 bases between. CDR3 length: 15 amino acids. Germline values: CDR1 WSHSY, CDR2 SAAADI. CDR3: CASSEVLSGANVLTF. The CDR3 DNA reads as TGCGCCAGCAGCGAGGTCCTCTCTGGGGCCAACGTCCTGACTTTC.